Presented here are 19 T cell receptor beta chains from one specimen sequenced in a study of blood T cell repertoires in COVID-19. This table comes from immunoSEQ multiplex PCR, and its TCRdb copy is limited to in-frame clones, with some not included. The sample has around 280,000 clones; around nine tenths are singletons. Sequenced: PBMCs or T cells enriched from blood (not recorded which). The receptors derive from a middle-aged woman who had recovered from COVID-19.

The chain uses TRBV28 and TRBJ2-7, with 8 bases identical to TRBD1. Germline V gene lookup returns CDR1 MDHEN and CDR2 SYDVKM. This CDR3 is 13 amino acids long. V shed 5 bases, J shed 7 bases, and the junction held 7 bases outside the gene matches. In DNA form, the CDR3 reads TGTGCCAGCAGTATGGACAGGGTGGGGGAGCAGTACTTC. This translates into CASSMDRVGEQYF.

The gene calls are TRBV29-1 and TRBJ2-3; TRBD2 matches 13 bases. The CDR3 runs to 16 residues. Germline CDR1 is SQVTM and CDR2 is ANQGSEA. With 0 bases clipped from V and 6 bases from J, the junction kept 6 bases outside the gene matches. The CDR3 nucleotides read TGCAGCGTTGAAGACCGAACTAGCGGGAGGGGGGATACGCAGTATTTT. Its translation: CSVEDRTSGRGDTQYF.

The chain employs TRBV6-5 and TRBJ1-5, with 8 bases that match TRBD1. The ends lost 6 bases at V and 9 bases at J; junction bases unmatched: 10. The length of the CDR3 is 14 residues. The V gene's germline CDR1 is MNHEY and CDR2 SVGAGI. CDR3 loop: CASSRDRSFAPQHF. The DNA for the CDR3 is TGTGCCAGCAGCCGGGACAGGAGTTTTGCGCCCCAGCATTTT.

The chain recombines TRBV19 with TRBJ2-2, with D perhaps TRBD1 (6 bases). There are 14 residues in the CDR3. CDR1 and CDR2 from the germline V gene are LNHDA and SQIVND (reference sequence). The V end lost 7 bases, the J end lost 2 bases, and 11 bases lay between the germline ends. CDR3 amino acids: CASKGQPNTGELFF. CDR3 bases: TGTGCCAGTAAAGGACAGCCCAACACCGGGGAGCTGTTTTTT.

V usage is TRBV5-1 and J usage is TRBJ2-7; 7 bases align to TRBD2. Losses at the gene ends were 0 bases for V and 2 bases for J; bases not matched to a gene: 5. This CDR3 contains 15 residues. Germline lookup yields CDR1 SGHRS and CDR2 YFSETQ. The CDR3 sequence: CASSLAPGGTYEQYF. The CDR3 DNA reads as TGCGCCAGCAGCTTGGCCCCGGGGGGAACCTACGAGCAGTACTTC.

The DNA of the CDR3 is TGTGCCAGCAGTTTAGGGACAGGGTACACCTACGAGCAGTACTTC. This sequence encodes CASSLGTGYTYEQYF. The chain carries TRBV28 and TRBJ2-7; TRBD1 matches at 9 bases. This CDR3 is built from 15 residues. Germline lookup yields CDR1 MDHEN and CDR2 SYDVKM. Trimming cost V 2 bases and J 2 bases; bases outside gene matches: 4.

This chain uses TRBV5-1 with TRBJ2-7; 7 bases agree with TRBD2. Unmatched junction bases numbered 3, after V lost 0 bases and J lost 3 bases. CDR3 length: 14 amino acids. The germline CDR1 and CDR2 sequences are SGHRS and YFSETQ. CDR3 in amino acids: CASSLDPSGYEQYF. CDR3 DNA sequence: TGCGCCAGCAGCTTGGATCCTAGCGGCTACGAGCAGTACTTC.

The rearrangement uses TRBV10-2 and TRBJ2-3, with D unresolved. This CDR3 contains 12 residues. V was pared by 6 bases and J by 2 bases, with 6 bases between. The germline gives CDR1 WSHSY, CDR2 SAAADI. The DNA of the CDR3 is TGCGCCAGCAGCCAGTACACAGATACGCAGTATTTT. This sequence encodes CASSQYTDTQYF.

V gene TRBV4-3 combines with J gene TRBJ1-2; a possible D gene is TRBD1 (5 bases). The ends were cut back, 0 bases at V and 4 bases at J, with 9 bases in the middle. The CDR3 extends over 14 amino acids. The germline V gene encodes CDR1 LGHNA and CDR2 YSLEER. The CDR3 reads CASSQDQGLYGYTF. CDR3 nucleotide sequence: TGCGCCAGCAGCCAAGATCAGGGTCTCTATGGCTACACCTTC.

This chain joins TRBV28 and TRBJ2-7, with 7 bases that match TRBD1. The ends lost 7 bases at V and 4 bases at J; junction bases unmatched: 10. Looked up from germline, CDR1 is MDHEN and CDR2 is SYDVKM. The CDR3 runs 14 residues. The CDR3 nucleotides are TGTGCCAGCACCGGAGAGGACAGGACGTACGAGCAGTACTTC. It translates to CASTGEDRTYEQYF.

The chain has TRBV18 and TRBJ1-2, with 11 bases fitting TRBD1. V gave up 1 base and J gave up 3 bases; unmatched junction bases: 13. This CDR3 comprises 19 residues. Germline CDR1 is KGHSH and CDR2 is LQKENI. The CDR3 bases are TGTGCCAGCTCACCACTCTCTCTGGGGACAGGGGGTTCCGACTATGGCTACACCTTC. Its translation: CASSPLSLGTGGSDYGYTF. Drawing the rest from reference TRBV18 and TRBJ1-2, the complete variable domain is NAGVMQNPRHLVRRRGQEARLRCSPMKGHSHVYWYRQLPEEGLKFMVYLQKENIIDESGMPKERFSAEFPKEGPSILRIQQVVRGDSAAYFCASSPLSLGTGGSDYGYTFGSGTRLTVV.

The chain couples TRBV27 to TRBJ2-3, with TRBD2 matching 7 bases. This CDR3 is 13 amino acids long. Trimming cost V 10 bases and J 3 bases; bases outside gene matches: 7. CDR1 is MNHEY, CDR2 SMNVEV, per germline (reference sequence). The CDR3 loop is CATQVGGTDTQYF. The CDR3 nucleotides read TGTGCCACCCAGGTCGGGGGGACAGATACGCAGTATTTT.

This clone showed up just a few times. The V gene is TRBV10-3, the J gene TRBJ2-2; 7 bases align to TRBD1. V lost 3 bases to trimming and J lost 5 bases; unmatched junction nucleotides: 6. CDR1 and CDR2 from the germline V gene are ENHRY and SYGVKD. The CDR3 extends over 15 amino acids. The CDR3 region has the DNA TGTGCCATCAGTGATCGGGACAGCCGTACCGGGGAGCTGTTTTTT. The encoded protein is CAISDRDSRTGELFF.

This chain links TRBV6-5 with TRBJ2-7, with D maybe TRBD2 (5 bases). The CDR3 runs to 13 residues. CDR1 is MNHEY and CDR2 is SVGAGI in the germline V gene. With 9 bases removed from V and 0 bases from J, the gap between germline ends came to 12 bases. The CDR3 sequence is CASRGRSSYEQYF. The CDR3, as DNA: TGTGCCAGTAGAGGGCGGAGCTCCTACGAGCAGTACTTC.

CDR3 loop: CASSRQGRDYGYTF. In DNA, the CDR3 is TGTGCCAGCAGTAGACAGGGACGGGACTATGGCTACACCTTC. The gene calls are TRBV6-5 and TRBJ1-2; 7 bases are a match to TRBD1. The CDR3 contains 14 residues. Trimming took 5 bases from V and 3 from J; bases not matched to a gene: 6. The germline gives CDR1 MNHEY, CDR2 SVGAGI.

The genes are TRBV5-1 and TRBJ1-2; a possible D gene is TRBD1 (6 bases). The CDR3 runs 14 residues. V was trimmed by 4 bases and J by 7 bases, leaving 17 bases between them. The germline V gene has CDR1 SGHRS and CDR2 YFSETQ. CDR3 amino acids: CASSPRGATGGYTF. CDR3 DNA: TGCGCCAGCAGCCCCCGGGGGGCGACTGGTGGCTACACCTTC.

The chain's CDR3 is CASSSSPSGSDTQYF. The CDR3 bases are TGTGCCAGCAGCTCGTCCCCTAGCGGGAGCGATACGCAGTATTTT. This chain links TRBV5-4 with TRBJ2-3; TRBD2 matches 10 bases. The germline V gene has CDR1 SGHNT and CDR2 YYREEE (reference sequence). The CDR3 is 15 amino acids. V gave up 3 bases and J gave up 6 bases; unmatched junction bases: 7.

This chain links TRBV18 with TRBJ2-7; 9 bases align to TRBD1. After removal of 3 bases from V and 0 bases from J, the junction contained 6 bases not matched to a gene. CDR3 length: 16 residues. CDR1 is KGHSH, CDR2 LQKENI, per germline. CDR3 nucleotide sequence: TGTGCCAGCTCACCCCAGCGGACAGGGGCCTCCTACGAGCAGTACTTC. Its translation is CASSPQRTGASYEQYF.

Only one count was recorded for this clone. This chain connects TRBV6-4 to TRBJ1-2; D possibly corresponds to TRBD1 (5 bases). CDR1 is MRHNA, CDR2 SNTAGT, per germline. This CDR3 contains 15 residues. The ends were cut back, 2 bases at V and 4 bases at J, with 14 bases in the middle. CDR3 DNA: TGTGCCAGCAGTGACGGGGCCTCGGGAGCCTATGGCTACACCTTC. As protein: CASSDGASGAYGYTF.